This T cell receptor beta chain came from a study of shared clonotypes between healthy human individuals. CD45RA+ naive and CD45RA-negative memory subsets were separated from CD4+ cells. Clones were sequenced by immunoSEQ multiplex PCR, and TCRdb holds only the in-frame ones, with some missing. Among under 1,100,000 clones listed, about three quarters were seen once. The receptor's source is a man aged 18 to 35 in good health. Sequencing was carried out using memory CD4+ T cells sorted from blood. Subset described: CD45RA-negative fraction.

The CDR3: CATSRQTGELFEKLFF. The CDR3 DNA follows: TGTGCCACCAGCAGACAGACAGGGGAGCTGTTCGAAAAACTGTTTTTT. The chain links TRBV15 to TRBJ1-4, with 8 nucleotides matching TRBD1. Per germline, CDR1 LNHNV and CDR2 YYDKDF (reference sequence). CDR3 length: 16 amino acids. The V gene end was trimmed by 2 bases and the J gene end by 8 bases; junction bases not matched to a gene: 10. The entire variable domain, with the rest obtained from reference TRBV15 and TRBJ1-4, is as follows: DAMVIQNPRYQVTQFGKPVTLSCSQTLNHNVMYWYQQKSSQAPKLLFHYYDKDFNNEADTPDNFQSRRPNTSFCFLDIRSPGLGDTAMYLCATSRQTGELFEKLFFGSGTQLSVL.